These T cell receptor beta chains were read from a single sample in a study of blood T cell repertoires in COVID-19. Method: immunoSEQ multiplex PCR; TCRdb's copy keeps in-frame clones and lacks some. This table holds some 70,000 clones, 73% found once. Material: peripheral blood. These receptors were collected from a man aged 55 to 70 with acute or convalescent COVID-19. CDR3s include the opening cysteine and the closing phenylalanine or tryptophan.

>TRBV30
CAWRQGATSPLHF
>TRBV28
CASSSLPAWAYGYTF
>TRBV11-1
CASSLSLSGGYTF
>TRBV3-1/TRBV3-2
CASSQGRGAGIQFF
>TRBV5-5
CASSLSVAETQYF
>TRBV6-5
CASSYEVDTQYF
>TRBV10-3
CATTRGDRVNSPLHF
>TRBV9
CASATGEPYGELFF
>TRBV6-5
CASKESSYNEQFF
>TRBV3-1/TRBV3-2
CASSRSGGYNEQFF
>TRBV28
CASSNGGGILTDTQYF
>TRBV7-9
CASSRQNAAGYTF
>TRBV10-3
CAISAGQGGTDTQYF
>TRBV6-6
CASSSSRGRTNGYTF
>TRBV19
CASTSGLAQHF
>TRBV5-1
CASSLLGASYEQYF
>TRBV18
CASSPDRGSEKLFF
>TRBV3-1/TRBV3-2
CASRLAGPLEGHF